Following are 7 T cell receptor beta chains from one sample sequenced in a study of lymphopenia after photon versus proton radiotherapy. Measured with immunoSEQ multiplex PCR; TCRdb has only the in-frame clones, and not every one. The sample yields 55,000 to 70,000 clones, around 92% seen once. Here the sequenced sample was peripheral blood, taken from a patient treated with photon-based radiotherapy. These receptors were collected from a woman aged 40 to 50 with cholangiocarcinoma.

CDR3 coding DNA: TGTGCCAGCTCACCGGAGCGCAGTTACGAGCAGTACTTC. This gives the protein CASSPERSYEQYF. V gene TRBV18 combines with J gene TRBJ2-7; D gene uncertain. Germline CDR1 and CDR2: KGHSH and LQKENI. The CDR3 contains 13 residues. The V and J ends lost 3 bases and 4 bases respectively, with 10 bases between them.

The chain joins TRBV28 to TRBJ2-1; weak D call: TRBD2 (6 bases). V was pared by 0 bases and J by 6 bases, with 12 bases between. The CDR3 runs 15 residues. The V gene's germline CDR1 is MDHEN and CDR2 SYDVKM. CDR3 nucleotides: TGTGCCAGCAGTTTATGGGGCGGGACGGGCAATGAGCAGTTCTTC. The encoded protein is CASSLWGGTGNEQFF.

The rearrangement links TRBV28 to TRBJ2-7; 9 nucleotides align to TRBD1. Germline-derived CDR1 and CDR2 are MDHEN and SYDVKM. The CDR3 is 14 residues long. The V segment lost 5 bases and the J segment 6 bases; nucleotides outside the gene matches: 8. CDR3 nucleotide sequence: TGTGCCAGCAGTCTCGGGACAGGGCAGGGCGAGCAGTACTTC. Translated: CASSLGTGQGEQYF.

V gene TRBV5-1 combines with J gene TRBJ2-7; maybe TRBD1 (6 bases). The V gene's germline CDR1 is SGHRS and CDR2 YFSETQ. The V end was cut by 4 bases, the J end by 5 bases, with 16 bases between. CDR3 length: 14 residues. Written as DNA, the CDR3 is TGCGCCAGCAGCCTTACAACAGGGTTGGACGAGCAGTACTTC. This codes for CASSLTTGLDEQYF.

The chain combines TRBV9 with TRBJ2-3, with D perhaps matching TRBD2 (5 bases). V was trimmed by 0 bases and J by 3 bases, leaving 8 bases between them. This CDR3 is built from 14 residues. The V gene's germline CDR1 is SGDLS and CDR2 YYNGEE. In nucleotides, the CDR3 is TGTGCCAGCAGCGTAGTGGGAGCAACAGATACGCAGTATTTT. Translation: CASSVVGATDTQYF.

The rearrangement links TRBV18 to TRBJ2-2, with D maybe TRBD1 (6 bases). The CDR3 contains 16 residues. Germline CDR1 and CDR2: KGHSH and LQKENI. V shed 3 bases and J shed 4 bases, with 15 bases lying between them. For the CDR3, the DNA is TGTGCCAGCTCACCCGGAATACAGGGAACCACCGGGGAGCTGTTTTTT. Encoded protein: CASSPGIQGTTGELFF.

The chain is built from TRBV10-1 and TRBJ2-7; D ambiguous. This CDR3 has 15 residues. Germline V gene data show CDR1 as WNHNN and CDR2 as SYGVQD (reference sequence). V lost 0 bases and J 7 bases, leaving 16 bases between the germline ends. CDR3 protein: CASSESILSGGEQYF. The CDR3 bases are TGCGCCAGCAGTGAGTCTATTTTGTCAGGCGGAGAGCAGTACTTC.